The table lists the clone carrying this T cell receptor beta chain with many counts. The CDR3 spans 12 residues. Germline CDR1 is SEHNR and CDR2 is FQNEAQ (reference sequence). V lost 4 bases and J lost 6, with 7 bases in between. The data were obtained in a study of neurological immune-mediated disorders. Template-switch 5'RACE cDNA synthesis added a 10-nucleotide unique molecular identifier. Every sequencing run generated over 160 million TCR-beta sequences from 15-18 subjects. MiXCR, applied by TCRdb to the 5' RACE reads, yields one record per CDR3 protein. The sample shows about 120,000 distinct CDR3 sequences, roughly 3.4% of them seen only once.

The sequencing input was PBMCs. The chain couples TRBV7-9 to TRBJ1-5; possibly TRBD1 for D (5 bases). The TCR was taken from a woman in her twenties or thirties with multiple sclerosis. CDR3 sequence: CASSWQGQPQHF. CDR3 DNA sequence: TGTGCCAGCAGCTGGCAGGGTCAGCCCCAGCATTTT.